The clone carrying this TCR beta chain has a handful of counts. Antigen: not known. The data are from a study of T cells in Graves' hyperthyroidism and ophthalmopathy. Study-wide results and limits: A model built on 13 V-J features separated ophthalmopathy from stable hyperthyroidism.

Amplified TCR beta CDR3 regions derived from RNA transcripts. First-round RT-PCR targeting the TCR CDR3 was performed with the HTBI primer set. TCRdb reanalysed the multiplex PCR reads using MiXCR and keeps one entry per CDR3 protein. The sample contains more than 450,000 distinct CDR3 sequences, about 20% of which appear only once. This clonotype originated in a man aged 35-49 years with Graves' ophthalmopathy. The sample consisted of blood.

Here the CDR3 DNA reads TGCAGCGTTGATAGGGAGGGGGGGCACGAGCAGTACTTC. It translates to CSVDREGGHEQYF. J is TRBJ2-7 and V is TRBV29-1, with D tentatively TRBD2 (7 bases). V lost 3 bases and J 5 bases, leaving 14 bases between the germline ends. The germline CDR1 and CDR2 sequences are SQVTM and ANQGSEA. The CDR3 runs 13 residues.